Below, one T cell receptor (beta chain) is given with its context. Its antigen is undetermined. The data were obtained in a study of T cell responses to AZD1222 COVID-19 vaccine. Sequencing used immunoSEQ multiplex PCR; TCRdb keeps in-frame clones, though not all of them. The repertoire includes about 120,000 clones, around 93% of them detected once, and roughly 13% sits in the top ten. This CDR3 is built from 17 residues. The V segment lost 4 bases and the J segment 7 bases; nucleotides outside the gene matches: 14. Germline CDR1 reads SGHVS; CDR2 reads FQNEAQ. Study-wide points: Close to half of all spike-specific TCRs reportedly target regions of the variants that are unmutated. Every sample of the repertoires postdated the peak T cell response. Clonal diversity may have been underestimated, and the donors were mostly white British, with more females than males.

Sample: peripheral blood, taken on day 0 of AZD1222 vaccination. The chain couples TRBV7-8 to TRBJ2-7, with 12 bases fitting TRBD2. The clonotype comes from an adult in good health. The CDR3 coding sequence is TGTGCCAGCAGCTCGCAACGAGGGACTAGCGGGTTGTGGGAGCAGTACTTC. Residues: CASSSQRGTSGLWEQYF.